This T cell receptor (beta chain) appears in the sequencing data of a study of control samples from healthy donors and cancer patients. In germline, CDR1 is SGHTA, CDR2 FQGTGA. This CDR3 has 15 amino acids. Trimming cost V 0 bases and J 1 base, with 7 bases left between them. Measured with immunoSEQ multiplex PCR; TCRdb has only the in-frame clones, and not every one. The data show approximately 85,000 clones, roughly nine tenths seen once. The sample was blood. The source of this sequence is a woman in her sixties or seventies in good health. The V gene is TRBV7-3, the J gene TRBJ1-5; D is unresolved. The CDR3 nucleotides read TGTGCCAGCAGCTTAACTGCGGGGAGCAATCAGCCCCAGCATTTT. The encoded protein is CASSLTAGSNQPQHF.